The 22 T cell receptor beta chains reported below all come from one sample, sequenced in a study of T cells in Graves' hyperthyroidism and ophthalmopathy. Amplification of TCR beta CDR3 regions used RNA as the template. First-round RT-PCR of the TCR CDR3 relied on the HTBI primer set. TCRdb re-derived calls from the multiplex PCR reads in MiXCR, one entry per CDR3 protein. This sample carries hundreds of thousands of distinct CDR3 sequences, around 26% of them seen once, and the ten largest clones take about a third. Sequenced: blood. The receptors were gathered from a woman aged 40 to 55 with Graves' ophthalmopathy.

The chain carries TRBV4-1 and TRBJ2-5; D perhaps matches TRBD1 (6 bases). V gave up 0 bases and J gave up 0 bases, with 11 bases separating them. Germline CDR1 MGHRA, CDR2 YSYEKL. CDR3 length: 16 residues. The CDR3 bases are TGCGCCAGCAGCCAAGACCTTACAGGGTACCAAGAGACCCAGTACTTC. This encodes CASSQDLTGYQETQYF.

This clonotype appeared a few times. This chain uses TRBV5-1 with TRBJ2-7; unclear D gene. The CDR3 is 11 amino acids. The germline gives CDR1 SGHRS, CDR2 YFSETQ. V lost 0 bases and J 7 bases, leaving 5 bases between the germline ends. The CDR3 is CASSLEREQYF. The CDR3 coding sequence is TGCGCCAGCAGCTTGGAAAGGGAGCAGTACTTC.

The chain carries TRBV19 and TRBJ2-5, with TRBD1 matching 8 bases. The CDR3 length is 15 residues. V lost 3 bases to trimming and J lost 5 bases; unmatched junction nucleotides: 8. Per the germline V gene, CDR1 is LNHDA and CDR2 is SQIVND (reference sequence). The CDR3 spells CASSISGGLRETQYF. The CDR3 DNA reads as TGTGCCAGTAGTATTTCAGGGGGCCTGAGGGAGACCCAGTACTTC.

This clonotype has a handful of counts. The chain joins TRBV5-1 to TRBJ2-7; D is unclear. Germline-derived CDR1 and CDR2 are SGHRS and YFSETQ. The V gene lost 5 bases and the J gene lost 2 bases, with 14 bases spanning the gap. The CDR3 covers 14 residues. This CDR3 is CASSQRESTYEQYF. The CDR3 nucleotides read TGCGCCAGCAGTCAACGAGAGTCGACCTACGAGCAGTACTTC. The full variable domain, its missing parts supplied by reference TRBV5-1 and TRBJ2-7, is KAGVTQTPRYLIKTRGQQVTLSCSPISGHRSVSWYQQTPGQGLQFLFEYFSETQRNKGNFPGRFSGRQFSNSRSEMNVSTLELGDSALYLCASSQRESTYEQYFGPGTRLTVT.

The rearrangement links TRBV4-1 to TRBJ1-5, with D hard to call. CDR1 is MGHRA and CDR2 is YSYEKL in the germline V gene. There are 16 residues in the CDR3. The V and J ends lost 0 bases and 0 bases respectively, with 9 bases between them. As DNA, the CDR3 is TGCGCCAGCAGCCAAGAGGCAGACAATAGCAATCAGCCCCAGCATTTT. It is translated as CASSQEADNSNQPQHF.

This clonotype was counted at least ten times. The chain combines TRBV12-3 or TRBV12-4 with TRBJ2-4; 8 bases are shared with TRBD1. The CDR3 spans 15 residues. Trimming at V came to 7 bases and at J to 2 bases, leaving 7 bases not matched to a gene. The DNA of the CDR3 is TGTGCCAGCAAAGGGACAGGTCTGTCCAAAAACATTCAGTACTTC. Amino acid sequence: CASKGTGLSKNIQYF.

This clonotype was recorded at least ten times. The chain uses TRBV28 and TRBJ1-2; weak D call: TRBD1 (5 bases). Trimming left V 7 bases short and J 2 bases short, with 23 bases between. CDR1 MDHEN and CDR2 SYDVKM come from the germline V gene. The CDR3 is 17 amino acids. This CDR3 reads CASTVYAGQDKNYGYTF. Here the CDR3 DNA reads TGTGCCAGCACCGTATATGCAGGACAAGATAAAAACTATGGCTACACCTTC.

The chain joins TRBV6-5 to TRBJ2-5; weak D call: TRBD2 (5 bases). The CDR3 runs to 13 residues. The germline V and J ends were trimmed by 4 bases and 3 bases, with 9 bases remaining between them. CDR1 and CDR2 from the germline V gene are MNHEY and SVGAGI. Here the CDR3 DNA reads TGTGCCAGCAGTTCAACTAGAGAAGAGACCCAGTACTTC. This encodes CASSSTREETQYF.

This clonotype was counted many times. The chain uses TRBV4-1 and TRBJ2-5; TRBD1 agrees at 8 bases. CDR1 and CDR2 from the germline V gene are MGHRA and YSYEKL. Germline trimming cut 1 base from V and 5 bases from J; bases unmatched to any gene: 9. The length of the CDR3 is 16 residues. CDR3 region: CASSQVQQGASETQYF. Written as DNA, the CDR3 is TGCGCCAGCAGCCAAGTTCAGCAGGGGGCCTCGGAGACCCAGTACTTC.

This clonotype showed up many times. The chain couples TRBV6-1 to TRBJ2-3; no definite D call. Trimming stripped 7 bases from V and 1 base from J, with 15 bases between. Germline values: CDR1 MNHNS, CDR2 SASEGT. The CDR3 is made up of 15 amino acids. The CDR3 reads CASKSVRAGTDTQYF. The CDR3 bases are TGTGCCAGCAAATCGGTCCGGGCCGGCACAGATACGCAGTATTTT.

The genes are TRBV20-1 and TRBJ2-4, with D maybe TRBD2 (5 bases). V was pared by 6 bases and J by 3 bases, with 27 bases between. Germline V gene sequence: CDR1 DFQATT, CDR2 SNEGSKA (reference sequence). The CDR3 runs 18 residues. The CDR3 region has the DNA TGCAGTGCGCCTCAGGCAGGCCTAGCACGACTGAGCAAAAACATTCAGTACTTC. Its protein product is CSAPQAGLARLSKNIQYF.

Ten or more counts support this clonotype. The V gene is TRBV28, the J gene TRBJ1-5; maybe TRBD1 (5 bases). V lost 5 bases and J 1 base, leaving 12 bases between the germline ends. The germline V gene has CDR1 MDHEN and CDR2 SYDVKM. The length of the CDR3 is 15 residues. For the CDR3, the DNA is TGTGCCAGCAGTCCCCAGGGAAAGAGCAATCAGCCCCAGCATTTT. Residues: CASSPQGKSNQPQHF. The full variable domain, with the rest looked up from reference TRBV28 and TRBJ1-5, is DVKVTQSSRYLVKRTGEKVFLECVQDMDHENMFWYRQDPGLGLRLIYFSYDVKMKEKGDIPEGYSVSREKKERFSLILESASTNQTSMYLCASSPQGKSNQPQHFGDGTRLSIL.

CDR3 amino acids: CASTRGQASYEQYF. CDR3 DNA: TGTGCCAGCACCAGAGGACAGGCCTCCTACGAGCAGTACTTC. This sequence joins TRBV6-1 and TRBJ2-7; TRBD1 matches 7 bases. CDR3 length: 14 amino acids. After removal of 7 bases from V and 0 bases from J, the junction contained 6 bases not matched to a gene. CDR1 MNHNS and CDR2 SASEGT come from the germline V gene.

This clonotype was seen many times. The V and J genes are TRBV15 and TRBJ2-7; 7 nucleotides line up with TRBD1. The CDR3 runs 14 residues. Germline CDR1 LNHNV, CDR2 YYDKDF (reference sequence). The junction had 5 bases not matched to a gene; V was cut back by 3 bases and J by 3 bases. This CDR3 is CATSSPGQSYEQYF. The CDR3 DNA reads TGTGCCACCAGCAGTCCGGGACAGAGCTACGAGCAGTACTTC.

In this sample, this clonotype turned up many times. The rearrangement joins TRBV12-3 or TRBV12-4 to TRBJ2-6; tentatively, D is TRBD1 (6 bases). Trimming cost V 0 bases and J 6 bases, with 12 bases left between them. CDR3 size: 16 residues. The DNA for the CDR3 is TGTGCCAGCAGTTTAGCCGCAGGGGTAAAGGCCAACGTCCTGACTTTC. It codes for CASSLAAGVKANVLTF.

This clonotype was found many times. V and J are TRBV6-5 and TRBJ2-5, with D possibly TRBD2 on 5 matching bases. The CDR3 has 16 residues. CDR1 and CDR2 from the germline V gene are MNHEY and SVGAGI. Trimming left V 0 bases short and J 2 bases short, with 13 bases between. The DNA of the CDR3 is TGTGCCAGCAGTTACTCGAAACCGGGGTTACAAGAGACCCAGTACTTC. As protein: CASSYSKPGLQETQYF.

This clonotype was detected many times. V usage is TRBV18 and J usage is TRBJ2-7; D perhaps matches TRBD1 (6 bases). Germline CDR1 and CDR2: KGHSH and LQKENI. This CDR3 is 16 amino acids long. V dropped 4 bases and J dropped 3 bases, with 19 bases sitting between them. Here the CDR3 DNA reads TGTGCCAGCTCACAACCCGGACAACCAGGGGTCTACGAGCAGTACTTC. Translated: CASSQPGQPGVYEQYF.

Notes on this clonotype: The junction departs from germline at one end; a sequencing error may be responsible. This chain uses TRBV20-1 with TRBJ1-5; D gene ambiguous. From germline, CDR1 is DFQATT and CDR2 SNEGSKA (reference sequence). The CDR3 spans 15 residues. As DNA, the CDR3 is TGCAGTGCTAGAGATCCCCTGGGCGGCAACCAGCCCCAGCATTTT. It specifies CSARDPLGGNQPQHF.

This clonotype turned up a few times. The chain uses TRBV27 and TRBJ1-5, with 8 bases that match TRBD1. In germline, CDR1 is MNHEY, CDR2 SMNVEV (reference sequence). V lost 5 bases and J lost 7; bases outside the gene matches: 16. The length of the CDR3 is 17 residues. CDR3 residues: CASSPGAGQASGQPQHF. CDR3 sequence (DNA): TGTGCCAGCAGTCCCGGGGCGGGACAGGCGTCGGGACAGCCCCAGCATTTT.

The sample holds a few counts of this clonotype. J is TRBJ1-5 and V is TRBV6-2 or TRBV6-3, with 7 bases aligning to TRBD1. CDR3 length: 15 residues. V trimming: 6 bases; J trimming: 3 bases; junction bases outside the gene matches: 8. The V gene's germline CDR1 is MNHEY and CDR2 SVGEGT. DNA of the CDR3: TGTGCCAGCAGCTCCCGGACAGGCCTCAATCAGCCCCAGCATTTT. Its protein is CASSSRTGLNQPQHF.

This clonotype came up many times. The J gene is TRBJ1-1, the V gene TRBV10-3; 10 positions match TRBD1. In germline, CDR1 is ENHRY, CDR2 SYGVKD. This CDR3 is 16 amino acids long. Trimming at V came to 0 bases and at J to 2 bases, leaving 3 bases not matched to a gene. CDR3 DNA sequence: TGTGCCATCAGTGAGTCGACAGGGGGCTTTAACACTGAAGCTTTCTTT. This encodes CAISESTGGFNTEAFF.

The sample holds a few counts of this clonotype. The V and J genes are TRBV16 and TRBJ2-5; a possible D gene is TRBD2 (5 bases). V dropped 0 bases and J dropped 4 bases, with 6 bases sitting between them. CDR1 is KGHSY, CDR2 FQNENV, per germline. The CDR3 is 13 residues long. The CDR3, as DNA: TGTGCCAGCAGCCAATCGGCGGGAGAGACCCAGTACTTC. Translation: CASSQSAGETQYF.